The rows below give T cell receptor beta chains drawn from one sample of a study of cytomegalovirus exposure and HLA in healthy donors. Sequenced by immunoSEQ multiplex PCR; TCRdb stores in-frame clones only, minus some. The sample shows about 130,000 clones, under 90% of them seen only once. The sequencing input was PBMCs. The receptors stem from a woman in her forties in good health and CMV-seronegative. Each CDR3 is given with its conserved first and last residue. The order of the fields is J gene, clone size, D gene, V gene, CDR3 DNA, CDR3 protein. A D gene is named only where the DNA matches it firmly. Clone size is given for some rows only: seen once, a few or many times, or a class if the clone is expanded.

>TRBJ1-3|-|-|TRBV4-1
TGCGCCAGCAGCCTTACCGGGACAACTGGAAACACCATATATTTT
CASSLTGTTGNTIYF
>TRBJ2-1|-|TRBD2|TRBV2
TGTGCCAGCAGTGAGGGGACTAGCGGGAGGGTCCACAATGAGCAGTTCTTC
CASSEGTSGRVHNEQFF
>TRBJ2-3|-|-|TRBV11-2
TGTGCCAGCAGCTTAGATCCCATGGGGGGTTGGAGCACAGATACGCAGTATTTT
CASSLDPMGGWSTDTQYF
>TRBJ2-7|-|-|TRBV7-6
TGTGCCAGCAGCCCGGACTGGTCCTACGAGCAGTACTTC
CASSPDWSYEQYF
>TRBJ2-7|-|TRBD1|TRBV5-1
TGCGCCAGCAGCGACGGGACAGGGAAAACCTACGAGCAGTACTTC
CASSDGTGKTYEQYF
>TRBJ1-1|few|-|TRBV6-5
TGTGCCAGCAGTCTTACAGCGAACACTGAAGCTTTCTTT
CASSLTANTEAFF
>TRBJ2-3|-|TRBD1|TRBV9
TGTGCCAGCAGCGTAGGTCAGGGGGTAGATACGCAGTATTTT
CASSVGQGVDTQYF
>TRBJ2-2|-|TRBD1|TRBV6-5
TGTGCCAGCAGTTACGCGGACAGGAGTACCGGGGAGCTGTTTTTT
CASSYADRSTGELFF
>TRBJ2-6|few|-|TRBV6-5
TGTGCCAGCAGACTGCCCCTCTCTGGGGCCAACGTCCTGACTTTC
CASRLPLSGANVLTF
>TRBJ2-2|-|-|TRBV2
TGTGCCAGCAAGCTGTCTACAGAAGTTAACACCGGGGAGCTGTTTTTT
CASKLSTEVNTGELFF
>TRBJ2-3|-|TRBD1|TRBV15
TGTGCCTCAGCAGAGGGGACAGGGTCGGTAGATACGCAGTATTTT
CASAEGTGSVDTQYF
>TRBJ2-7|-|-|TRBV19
TGTGCCAGTGGTATCGACAGCTCCTACGAGCAGTACTTC
CASGIDSSYEQYF
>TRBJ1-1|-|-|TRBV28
TGTGCCAGCAGTTCCCCTCAGGGATACAAATTGAACACTGAAGCTTTCTTT
CASSSPQGYKLNTEAFF
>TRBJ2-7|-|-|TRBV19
TGTGCCAGTAGTCTAGGAGTGGGGGGCGAGCAGTACTTC
CASSLGVGGEQYF
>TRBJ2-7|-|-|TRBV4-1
TGCGCCAGCAGCCAAGATCAGGCTAGCGAAGTCTACGAGCAGTACTTC
CASSQDQASEVYEQYF
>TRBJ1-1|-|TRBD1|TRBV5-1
TGCGCCAGCAGCGATCGACAGGGGAAGAACACTGAAGCTTTCTTT
CASSDRQGKNTEAFF
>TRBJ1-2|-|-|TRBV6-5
TGTGCCAGCAGTTTTTCACCGGCGACAGTGGGCCATGGCTACACCTTC
CASSFSPATVGHGYTF
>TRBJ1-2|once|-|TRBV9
TGTGCCAGCGGAGGAGGGATGGGATATGGCTACACCTTC
CASGGGMGYGYTF
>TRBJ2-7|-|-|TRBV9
TGTGCCAGCAGCGTAGCCCCGAGCTACGAGCAGTACTTC
CASSVAPSYEQYF